Below are 11 T cell receptor beta chains sequenced from a single sample in a study of T cells in Graves' hyperthyroidism and ophthalmopathy. RNA transcripts were the template for amplifying TCR beta CDR3 regions. HTBI primers were the set used in a first-round RT-PCR of the TCR CDR3. TCRdb processed the multiplex PCR reads anew with MiXCR; each CDR3 protein has one entry. Seen here are roughly 500,000 distinct CDR3 sequences, 46% observed once, and the top ten hold 44%. Sequencing used peripheral blood or thyroid tissue (not recorded which). All receptors derive from an adult woman with Graves' disease, either hyperthyroidism or ophthalmopathy (not recorded which).

This rearrangement joins TRBV5-1 to TRBJ1-1, with D unresolved. The CDR3 is made up of 14 amino acids. The V end lost 4 bases, the J end lost 7 bases, and 17 bases lay between the germline ends. Germline V lookup: CDR1 SGHRS, CDR2 YFSETQ. DNA for the CDR3: TGCGCCAGCAGCGGAGGTAGTATTGTCGGTGAAGCTTTCTTT. Its protein product is CASSGGSIVGEAFF.

In this sample, this clonotype turned up many times. CDR3 in amino acids: CASSPQGLVVTEAFF. The CDR3 DNA follows: TGTGCCAGCAGTCCCCAGGGGCTCGTTGTCACTGAAGCTTTCTTT. The V gene is TRBV7-9, the J gene TRBJ1-1; weak D call: TRBD1 (6 bases). This CDR3 is 15 amino acids long. CDR1 is SEHNR and CDR2 is FQNEAQ in the germline V gene (reference sequence). Trimming pared 6 bases from V and 4 bases from J, leaving 18 bases between.

The chain couples TRBV7-7 to TRBJ2-5, with unresolved D. Per germline, CDR1 SSHAT and CDR2 FNYEAQ (reference sequence). The germline V and J ends were trimmed by 7 bases and 0 bases, with 9 bases remaining between them. CDR3 length equals 13 residues. CDR3 loop: CASTPVNQETQYF. CDR3 nucleotides: TGTGCCAGCACCCCCGTCAACCAAGAGACCCAGTACTTC. Filled out from reference TRBV7-7 and TRBJ2-5, the complete variable domain reads GAGVSQSPRYKVTKRGQDVTLRCDPISSHATLYWYQQALGQGPEFLTYFNYEAQPDKSGLPSDRFSAERPEGSISTLTIQRTEQRDSAMYRCASTPVNQETQYFGPGTRLLVL.

This clonotype was observed many times. The chain joins TRBV20-1 to TRBJ2-7; D is ambiguous. This CDR3 spans 12 amino acids. Germline CDR1 reads DFQATT; CDR2 reads SNEGSKA (reference sequence). Trimming left V 3 bases short and J 7 bases short, with 13 bases between. Here the CDR3 DNA reads TGCAGTGCTAGTGATCCAGCCCGAGAGCAGTACTTC. The encoded protein is CSASDPAREQYF.

The chain employs TRBV6-2 or TRBV6-3 and TRBJ2-6; the D is unclear. Per the germline V gene, CDR1 is MNHEY and CDR2 is SVGEGT. Trimming stripped 10 bases from V and 4 bases from J, with 14 bases between. The length of the CDR3 is 14 residues. The CDR3 is CATSLVRGANVLTF. CDR3 coding DNA: TGTGCCACCTCACTGGTACGAGGGGCCAACGTCCTGACTTTC.

CDR3 nucleotides: TGTGCCAGCAGCTTTCTAGACAGCTCCTACGAGCAGTACTTC. Its translation is CASSFLDSSYEQYF. The chain uses TRBV7-2 and TRBJ2-7, with D perhaps TRBD1 (5 bases). The CDR3 spans 14 residues. Germline assignment: CDR1 SGHTA and CDR2 FQGNSA. V gave up 3 bases and J gave up 0 bases, with 9 bases separating them.

This clonotype was counted at least ten times. The rearrangement joins TRBV20-1 to TRBJ1-1; no definite D call. CDR3 length: 11 residues. CDR1 and CDR2 from the germline V gene are DFQATT and SNEGSKA (reference sequence). The V gene lost 0 bases and the J gene lost 3 bases, with 2 bases spanning the gap. The CDR3 sequence: CSARDDTEAFF. The CDR3 region has the DNA TGCAGTGCTAGAGATGACACTGAAGCTTTCTTT.

This clonotype was recorded many times. The chain uses TRBV12-5 and TRBJ2-7; D is unclear. V lost 1 base to trimming and J lost 7 bases, with 8 bases between them. CDR3 length: 12 amino acids. Germline-derived CDR1 and CDR2 are LGHNT and FRNRAP. DNA for the CDR3: TGTGCTAGTGGTTTGGAGGACGGAGAGCAGTACTTC. This codes for CASGLEDGEQYF.

The chain recombines TRBV10-3 with TRBJ1-3; no definite D call. Trimming pared 3 bases from V and 4 bases from J, leaving 4 bases between. Germline CDR1 and CDR2: ENHRY and SYGVKD. This CDR3 spans 12 amino acids. CDR3 protein: CAISDEGNTIYF. CDR3 coding DNA: TGTGCCATCAGTGACGAAGGAAACACCATATATTTT.

V and J are TRBV7-9 and TRBJ1-4; 9 bases match TRBD1. Germline CDR1 and CDR2: SEHNR and FQNEAQ (reference sequence). The CDR3 runs 13 residues. Trimming at V came to 5 bases and at J to 11 bases, leaving 6 bases not matched to a gene. The CDR3, as DNA: TGTGCCAGCAGCCACCGGGACAGGGAGAAACTGTTTTTT. The encoded protein is CASSHRDREKLFF.

This clonotype was seen once. CDR3 DNA sequence: TGTGCCAGTAGTATTGAGACTGGAGGCGGCCGGGGCTACACCTTC. This encodes CASSIETGGGRGYTF. The chain combines TRBV25-1 with TRBJ1-2; D unclear. The CDR3 consists of 15 residues. V was trimmed by 9 bases and J by 8 bases, leaving 25 bases between them. Germline assignment: CDR1 MGHDK and CDR2 SYGVNS.